Following are 2 T cell receptor beta chains from one sample sequenced in a study of beta chain features in type 1 diabetes. General study points: Moderate yet significant TCRB CDR3 shortening was seen in Type 1 diabetes patients in all four CD4+ subsets.

Their target antigens are unknown. Expressed TCRB transcripts were sequenced after all isolated RNA was converted to cDNA. The method was immunoSEQ multiplex PCR; TCRdb's version includes in-frame clones alone and lacks a portion of them. The data hold 300,000 to 350,000 clones, with approximately 10% observed a single time. The sample comprised central memory CD4+ T cells from blood. The receptors derive from a man aged 30-40 years with type 1 diabetes.

CDR3 nucleotides: TGTGCCACCGAGGGGAGCCAAGAGACCCAGTACTTC. Translating gives CATEGSQETQYF. The rearrangement links TRBV28 to TRBJ2-5; tentatively, D is TRBD1 or TRBD2 (5 bases each). Germline V gives CDR1 MDHEN, CDR2 SYDVKM. V gave up 10 bases and J gave up 1 base, with 10 bases separating them. This CDR3 region has 12 residues.

The chain carries TRBV7-7 and TRBJ2-5, with D unclear. V was clipped by 5 bases and J by 3 bases, with 13 bases between them. Germline assignment: CDR1 SSHAT and CDR2 FNYEAQ (reference sequence). CDR3 size: 14 residues. CDR3 amino acids: CASSRSSKKETQYF. CDR3 DNA sequence: TGTGCCAGCAGCCGATCTAGTAAGAAAGAGACCCAGTACTTC.